This record looks at one TCR beta chain sequence and its context. How the authors handled the data: For nucleated cells, counts were estimated from reference gene primer amplification. Only in-frame clones appear in the TCRdb table, and some are missing; sequencing was by immunoSEQ multiplex PCR. V, J and clone size are those of that table, while D and trimming were read from the DNA. Of under 150,000 clones in the sample, 75% to 90% were seen once. The sample originates from a study of blood T cell repertoires in COVID-19. Study details: The origin of the acute and convalescent COVID-19 samples was the United States, Italy and Spain. Sample material is recorded as cDNA or gDNA derived from T cells, B-cell-depleted T cells, or PBMCs.

The germline V and J ends were trimmed by 3 bases and 2 bases, with 15 bases remaining between them. The CDR3 extends over 16 amino acids. Germline V lookup: CDR1 MNHEY, CDR2 SMNVEV (reference sequence). The sample was peripheral blood. The chain couples TRBV27 to TRBJ2-3; TRBD2 might be the D (7 bases). This clonotype was obtained from a woman aged 55 to 70 with active COVID-19. The CDR3 DNA reads TGTGCCAGCAGTTTGGGGGGGCGACAGATCACAGATACGCAGTATTTT. It yields the protein CASSLGGRQITDTQYF.